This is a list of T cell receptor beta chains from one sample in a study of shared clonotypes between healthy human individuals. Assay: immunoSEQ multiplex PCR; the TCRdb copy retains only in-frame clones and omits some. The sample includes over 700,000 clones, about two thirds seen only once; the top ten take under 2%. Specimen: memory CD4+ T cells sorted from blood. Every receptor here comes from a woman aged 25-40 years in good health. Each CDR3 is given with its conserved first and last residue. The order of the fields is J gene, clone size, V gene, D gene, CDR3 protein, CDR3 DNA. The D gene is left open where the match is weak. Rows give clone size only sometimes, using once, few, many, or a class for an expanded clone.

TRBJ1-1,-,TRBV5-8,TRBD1,CASSSGTGGLDTEAFF,TGTGCCAGCAGCTCCGGGACAGGGGGCTTGGACACTGAAGCTTTCTTT
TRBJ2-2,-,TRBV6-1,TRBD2,CASSGLAGATGELFF,TGTGCCAGCAGTGGGCTTGCGGGAGCCACCGGGGAGCTGTTTTTT
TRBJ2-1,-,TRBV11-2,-,CASSLDLAGSNEQFF,TGTGCCAGCAGCTTAGATCTGGCAGGGAGCAATGAGCAGTTCTTC
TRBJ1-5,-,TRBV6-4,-,CASRETEINQPQHF,TGTGCCAGCAGGGAGACAGAAATCAATCAGCCCCAGCATTTT
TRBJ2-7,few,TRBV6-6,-,CASGNRAYEQYF,TGTGCCAGCGGGAATCGGGCCTACGAGCAGTACTTC
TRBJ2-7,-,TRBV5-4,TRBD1,CASSLARGTGDDEQYF,TGTGCCAGCAGCTTGGCCAGGGGGACAGGGGACGACGAGCAGTACTTC
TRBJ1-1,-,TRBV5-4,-,CASRPKGKNTEAFF,TGTGCCAGCAGACCAAAGGGGAAGAACACTGAAGCTTTCTTT
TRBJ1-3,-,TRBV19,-,CASMRLSGNTIYF,TGTGCCAGTATGAGGCTCTCTGGAAACACCATATATTTT
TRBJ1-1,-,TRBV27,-,CASSLSSGQYTEAFF,TGTGCCAGCAGTTTATCCTCTGGACAGTACACTGAAGCTTTCTTT
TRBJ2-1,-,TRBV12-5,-,CASGLGQAVYNEQFF,TGTGCTAGTGGTTTGGGACAGGCCGTCTACAATGAGCAGTTCTTC